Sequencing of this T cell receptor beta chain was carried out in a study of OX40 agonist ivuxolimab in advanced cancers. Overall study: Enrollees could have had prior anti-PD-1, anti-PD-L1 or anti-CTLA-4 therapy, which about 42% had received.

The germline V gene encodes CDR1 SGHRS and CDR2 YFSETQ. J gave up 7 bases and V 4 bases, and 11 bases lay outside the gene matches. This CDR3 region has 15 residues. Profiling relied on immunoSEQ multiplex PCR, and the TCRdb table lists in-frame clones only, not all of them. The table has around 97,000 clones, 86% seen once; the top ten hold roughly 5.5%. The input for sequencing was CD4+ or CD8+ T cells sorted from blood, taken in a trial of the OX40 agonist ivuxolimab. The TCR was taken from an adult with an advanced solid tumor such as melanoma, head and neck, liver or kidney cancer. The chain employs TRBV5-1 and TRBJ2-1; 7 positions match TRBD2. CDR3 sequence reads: CASSPPSGASNEQFF. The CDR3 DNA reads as TGCGCCAGCAGCCCTCCCAGCGGGGCTTCTAATGAGCAGTTCTTC.